Listed below are T cell receptor beta chains from one sample, sequenced in a study of cytomegalovirus exposure and HLA in healthy donors. The assay was immunoSEQ multiplex PCR, and TCRdb's table has in-frame clones only and misses some. The sample holds 150,000 or so clones; 85% to 90% are singletons and the top ten take more than 1.2%. The sequenced material came from PBMCs. Source of these receptors: a woman aged 30 to 39 in good health and CMV-seronegative. The CDR3 runs from the conserved cysteine through the conserved F or W. The D gene is left open where the match is weak.

TRBV6-1 TRBD2 CASSDGGDYNEQFF
TRBV18 NA CASSLGPKNTEAFF
TRBV15 TRBD1 CATSSLGGGIYGYTF
TRBV2 NA CASRTGVLGEQYF
TRBV4-1 TRBD1 CASSLQGTSGNTIYF
TRBV7-8 TRBD1 CASSPDRQHGYTF
TRBV19 NA CASSDTQRVAGELFF
TRBV4-1 NA CASSQGSAGDEAFF
TRBV27 NA CASSTGPNYGYTF
TRBV6-5 NA CASSRLRVYGYTF
TRBV6-6 TRBD1 CASSHRDRGYEQYF
TRBV10-2 TRBD2 CASSEGAGGLSGELFF
TRBV5-1 NA CASSLGQRNTEAFF
TRBV6-8 TRBD1 CASSYSKRSGQGISSSYGYTF